This TCR beta chain was documented in a study of radiotherapy plus CTLA-4 blockade in lung cancer (dated by TCRdb to 2016 to 2018). About the study as a whole: Among the enrolled patients, about 19% had an objective response, and about 29% reached disease control. Study-level results and caveats: The strongest predictors of response were reported to be early dynamic shifts in blood T cell clones along with a rise in serum interferon-beta following radiation. TCR clones derived from tumors expanded in peripheral blood after treatment with radiotherapy and ipilimumab.

V is cut back by 5 bases and J by 7 bases, with 7 bases in the junction unmatched. Counted from cysteine to phenylalanine, this CDR3 has 13 amino acids. Solely the CDR3 DNA is kept, with 39 bases framed from the first base. Sequences MNHEY (CDR1) and SVGAGI (CDR2) are obtained from the germline V gene. The study tested focal radiation therapy combined with CTLA-4 blockade (ipilimumab) in patients with chemo-refractory metastatic non-small-cell lung cancer. Library preparation was by the immunoSEQ multiplex PCR assay. TCRdb stores this immuneACCESS table with in-frame sequences only. Part of the clones is absent; in the studies checked, under half of the shortfall reflects unresolved V genes, and no reason is known for the rest. The sample table holds tens of thousands of clones, of which around 80% were seen once. The top ten constitute about 0.79% of the sample. Regarding this clone: Its antigen target is currently unknown. Nothing much larger sits one base from this clone, and base qualities are not available.

This chain is built from TRBV6-5 and TRBJ1-2; 7 central bases correspond to TRBD1. This sample comprised peripheral blood, obtained from a patient treated with radiotherapy plus ipilimumab. This clonotype was sampled from a human donor with non-small cell lung cancer who had stable disease on radiotherapy plus ipilimumab. This receptor carries the CDR3 CASSTGQSSGYTF. Here is the DNA: TGTGCCAGCAGTACGGGACAGTCTAGTGGCTACACCTTC.